The sequence of this T cell receptor (beta chain) was determined in a study of cytomegalovirus exposure and HLA in healthy donors (dated by TCRdb to the late 2010s). Concerning the study at large: An earlier analysis of more than 550 of the donors reported about 300 Gb of sequence data and 95 million to 130 million unique TCR beta sequences obtained from around 190 million T cells. Roughly 320 gigabases of sequencing data and around 88 million unique TCR sequences made up an early release that covered several hundred HLA-typed donors. The genetic ancestry cluster associated with self-reported Caucasian donors included roughly four fifths of the roughly 400 genotyped donors. The study aimed to test whether signatures of past pathogen exposure could be identified by cataloging public T cell receptors. The T cell repertoires of roughly 660 subjects were profiled by immunosequencing and related to cytomegalovirus serostatus. Along with the roughly 670-subject first cohort, a separate validation cohort of over a hundred different subjects was used. To predict cytomegalovirus infection status, the study combined high-throughput TCR immunosequencing, statistical association of individual TCRs with disease status, and machine learning. A later analysis re-examined previously published TCR beta repertoires from 600 to 700 donors and added high-resolution HLA genotyping to investigate patterns of TCR occurrence. In the later analysis, no new phenotypic data were used to find candidate immune exposures; instead, reliance was placed on TCR beta sequences and their occurrence across donors. An earlier analysis of around 580 of the donors used high-throughput TCR beta sequencing to judge whether each TCR beta V gene segment behaved as functional or pseudogenic. Alongside the repertoire data, information on donor age, sex, ethnicity and CMV serostatus was compiled. Genome-wide SNP genotypes for about 60% of the 666 donors were used in a later genetic analysis, which treated that subset as a discovery cohort. All discovery cohort repertoires had been generated using a single sequencing platform. Both class I and class II loci were covered by HLA typing, at four-digit resolution. Typing coverage differed by locus: A, B, C, DRB1 and DQB1 were typed in roughly 620-630 donors, DQA1 in roughly 500, DPA1 in roughly 590, and DPB1 in roughly 450. Roughly five DR-DQ haplotypes were handled as single units for association and clustering, since linkage in the cohort was strong. Among several hundred genotyped donors of the cohort, an average of around 240,000 unique TCR beta nucleotide sequences was sequenced per donor, of which 15% to 20% were non-productive.

The cohort consisted of 666 healthy bone marrow donors. At the time of sampling, every cohort member was nominally healthy, though immune exposures that went unrecorded were likely present. The donor tested CMV seronegative and was one of the 352 seronegative cohort members. Every donor gave a peripheral blood sample, and the peripheral blood mononuclear cells from that sample were used for TCR beta sequencing. The Qiagen DNeasy Blood Extraction Kit was used to extract genomic DNA from the blood cell samples. The library was prepared using the immunoSEQ multiplex PCR assay. The multiplex PCR relied on a mix of 60 forward primers for TCR Vbeta segments and 13 reverse primers for TCR Jbeta segments. The CDR3 region of rearranged TCR beta genes was amplified from genomic DNA with a multiplex PCR assay. On the Illumina HiSeq System, the amplified TCR beta libraries were sequenced as 87-base-pair reads. Per the original workflow: A later analysis counted about 82 million unique TCR beta chains across the 666 repertoires, and around 9.9 million of these chains were shared by at least two donors. Raw reads were error-corrected and collapsed into unique sequences by a nearest-neighbor algorithm in which closely related sequences were merged to remove PCR and sequencing errors. CDR3 sequences were aligned to IMGT reference sequences to assign V, D and J gene segments. For a sequence to be retained, a match of at least six nucleotides was required to both a V gene segment and a J gene segment. A rearrangement counted as productive if the CDR3 had no stop codons and remained in frame with V and J, and every other rearrangement counted as non-productive. CDR3 was defined according to IMGT convention as the region running from the second conserved V-encoded cysteine to the conserved J-encoded phenylalanine. In an earlier analysis of 500 to 650 of the donors, sequences lacking an unambiguous match to a single V gene segment were excluded. An earlier analysis of 587 of the donors classified V segments as functional when productive rearrangements were above 56.7% and as segregating when the standard deviation between donors was above 5%. A statistical classification framework was built to diagnose cytomegalovirus status from the catalog of TCR beta chain sequences. In a later analysis, V and J genes were assigned by comparing TCR nucleotide sequences against IMGT/GENE-DB human TR gene sequences. A later analysis assigned CDR3 sequences and most-parsimonious VDJ recombination scenarios with the TCRdist pipeline. In a later analysis, each TCR beta chain was defined by its CDR3 amino acid sequence together with its V-gene family, and reads without a unique V-gene family were excluded. A later analysis removed 450 to 600 highly shared, low-generation-probability nucleotide sequences to deal with suspected cross-contamination and a sequencing artifact. In a later analysis, a clonal expansion index for each public chain was calculated from normalized within-repertoire ranks of inferred template counts. In a later analysis, generation probabilities were computed using a VDJ recombination model fitted to out-of-frame rearrangements, and the results were checked against IGoR. A later analysis scored TCR-TCR, TCR-HLA and TCR-CMV co-occurrence with hypergeometric tests, applying a repertoire-size bias correction to TCR pairs. In a later analysis, false discovery rates were estimated by permuting HLA or CMV assignments 20 times. A later analysis grouped co-occurring TCRs with DBSCAN, adding TCRdist sequence similarity when clustering within HLA-allele-positive subsets. Repertoires with fewer than 30,000 or more than 120,000 public chains, plus five repertoires with anomalous nucleotide sharing, were excluded from co-occurrence clustering. In TCRdb, the immuneACCESS table is reduced to in-frame sequences with V and J assigned. These tables do not hold every clone; where another copy was compared, an unresolved V gene accounts for under half, and the others remain unexplained. The D gene and trimming were derived from the DNA, and the V and J assignments and clone size from that table. For this sample there are about 190,000 clones; about 90% appear just once. The top ten constitute around 1.4% of the sample.

Points the paper makes about the study in general: A later analysis found that TCR association rates varied across HLA loci, with DRB1 alleles showing the most associated TCRs and HLA-C alleles the fewest. Several of the top co-occurrence clusters appeared to be linked to parvovirus B19, influenza, CMV and Epstein-Barr virus, according to a later analysis. Linkage disequilibrium might explain the correlated functional status among segregating V segments, but an unknown experimental factor could not be ruled out. An association between a missense DCLRE1C variant and V-gene and J-gene trimming of TCR beta chains was found in a later genetic analysis and replicated in an independent cohort. A further reported finding was that TCR beta sequences accurately predicted the HLA-A and HLA-B alleles for most subjects in the first cohort. A cluster of highly shared sequence variants was judged likely to be a technical artifact of the sequencing pipeline. Three of the identified cytomegalovirus-associated TCR beta chains were confirmed in vitro to be specific for cytomegalovirus antigens. The cohort was sequenced for TCR beta chains only, and without alpha or paired-chain data the features that could be detected were limited. In a later analysis, around 17,000 TCR beta sequences were associated with specific HLA alleles at a false discovery rate of 0.05. An earlier analysis of 587 of the donors showed that most TCR beta V segments appeared in productive rearrangements either about 87% or about 30% of the time, which broadly matched IMGT annotations. Assigning TCR associations to individual alleles was difficult when HLA alleles, especially DR and DQ, strongly co-occurred. A later genetic analysis reported fewer N-insertions in productive TCRs among donors in an Asian-associated ancestry cluster than the approximately 700-donor mean. Compared with equally common non-associated chains, HLA-associated TCR beta chains in a later analysis were more clonally expanded and had lower generation probabilities. CMV serostatus was the only immune exposure information available for the cohort. Roughly uniform sequencing depth across donors was assumed in presence/absence analyses, although this assumption may not hold. Because counts were too low, approximately 15 rarely observed V segments, including chromosome 9 orphons, were excluded from the earlier analysis of a few hundred of the donors. A total of 150 to 200 TCR beta chains were listed by the study as associated with cytomegalovirus. In both the original and validation cohorts, the classifier was reported to diagnose cytomegalovirus status with high specificity and sensitivity. Because HLA typing was unavailable for some donors at each locus, only the typed subset was used in association tests. It was suggested by the authors that the approach could potentially be generalized to other disease states and immunological phenotypes. Most TCR sequences were observed very rarely across donors, whereas some public TCRs were present in many individuals. According to a later analysis, most CMV-associated TCR beta chains appeared to be HLA-restricted, and the HLA associations seemed to be driven largely by CMV exposure. Some IMGT-functional V segments, including TRBV6-2 and TRBV6-3, could not be distinguished by the 87-base-pair reads and were therefore excluded.

The CDR3 numbers 16 residues from cysteine through phenylalanine. The read is trimmed to its CDR3 DNA, 48 bases read in frame from base 1. V trim: 4 bases; J trim: 2 bases; unmatched bases: 8. Based on the germline V gene, the CDR1 and CDR2 sequences are SGHTA and FQGNSA. About this clone itself: What this receptor recognizes is not known. The input lacks base qualities; no much larger clone sits a single base away.

The source of this sequence is a young man in good health and CMV-seronegative. Sample: PBMCs. The V and J genes are TRBV7-2 and TRBJ2-3; TRBD2 agrees with 8 junctional bases. The nucleotide sequence is TGTGCCAGCAGCTCGCCTCGACTAGCGTACACAGATACGCAGTATTTT. Translated, this gives CASSSPRLAYTDTQYF.